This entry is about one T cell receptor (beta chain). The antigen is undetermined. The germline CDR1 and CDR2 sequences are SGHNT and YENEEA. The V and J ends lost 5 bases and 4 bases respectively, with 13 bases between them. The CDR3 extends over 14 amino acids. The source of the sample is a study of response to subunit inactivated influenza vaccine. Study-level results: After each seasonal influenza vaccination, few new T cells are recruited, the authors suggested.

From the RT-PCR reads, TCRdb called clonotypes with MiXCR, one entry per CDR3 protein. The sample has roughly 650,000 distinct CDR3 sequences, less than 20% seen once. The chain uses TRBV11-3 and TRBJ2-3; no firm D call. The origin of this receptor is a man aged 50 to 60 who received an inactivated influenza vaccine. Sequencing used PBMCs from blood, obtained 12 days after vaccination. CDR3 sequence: CASSVLGRSDTQYF. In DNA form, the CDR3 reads TGTGCCAGCAGCGTCCTCGGCCGCTCAGATACGCAGTATTTT.